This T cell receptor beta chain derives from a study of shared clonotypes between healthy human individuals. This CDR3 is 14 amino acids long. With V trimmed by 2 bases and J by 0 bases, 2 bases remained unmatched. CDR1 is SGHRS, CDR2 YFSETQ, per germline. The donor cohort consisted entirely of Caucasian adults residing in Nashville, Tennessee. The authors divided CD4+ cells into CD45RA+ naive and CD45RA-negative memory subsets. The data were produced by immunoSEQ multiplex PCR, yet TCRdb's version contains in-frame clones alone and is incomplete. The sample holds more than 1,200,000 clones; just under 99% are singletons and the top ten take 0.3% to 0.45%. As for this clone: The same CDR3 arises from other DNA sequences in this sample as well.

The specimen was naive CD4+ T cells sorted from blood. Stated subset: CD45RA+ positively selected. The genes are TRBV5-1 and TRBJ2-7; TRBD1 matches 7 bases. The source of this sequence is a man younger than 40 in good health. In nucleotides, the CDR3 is TGCGCCAGCAGCTTACAGGGGACCTCCTACGAGCAGTACTTC. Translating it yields CASSLQGTSYEQYF. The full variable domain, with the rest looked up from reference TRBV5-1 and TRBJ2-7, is KAGVTQTPRYLIKTRGQQVTLSCSPISGHRSVSWYQQTPGQGLQFLFEYFSETQRNKGNFPGRFSGRQFSNSRSEMNVSTLELGDSALYLCASSLQGTSYEQYFGPGTRLTVT.